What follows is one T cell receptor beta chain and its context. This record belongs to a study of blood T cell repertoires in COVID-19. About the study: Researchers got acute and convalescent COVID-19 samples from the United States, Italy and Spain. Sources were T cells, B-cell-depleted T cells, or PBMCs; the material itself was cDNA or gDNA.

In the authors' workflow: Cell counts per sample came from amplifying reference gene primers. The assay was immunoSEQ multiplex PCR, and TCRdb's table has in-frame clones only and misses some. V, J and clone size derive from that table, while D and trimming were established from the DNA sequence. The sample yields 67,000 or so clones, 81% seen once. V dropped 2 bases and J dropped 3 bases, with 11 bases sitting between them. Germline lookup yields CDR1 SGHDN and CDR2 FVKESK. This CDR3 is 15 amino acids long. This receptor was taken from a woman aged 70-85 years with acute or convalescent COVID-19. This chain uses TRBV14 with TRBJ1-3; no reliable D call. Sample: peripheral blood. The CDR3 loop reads CASSQFNAVGNTIYF. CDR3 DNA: TGTGCCAGCAGCCAATTCAACGCGGTTGGAAACACCATATATTTT.